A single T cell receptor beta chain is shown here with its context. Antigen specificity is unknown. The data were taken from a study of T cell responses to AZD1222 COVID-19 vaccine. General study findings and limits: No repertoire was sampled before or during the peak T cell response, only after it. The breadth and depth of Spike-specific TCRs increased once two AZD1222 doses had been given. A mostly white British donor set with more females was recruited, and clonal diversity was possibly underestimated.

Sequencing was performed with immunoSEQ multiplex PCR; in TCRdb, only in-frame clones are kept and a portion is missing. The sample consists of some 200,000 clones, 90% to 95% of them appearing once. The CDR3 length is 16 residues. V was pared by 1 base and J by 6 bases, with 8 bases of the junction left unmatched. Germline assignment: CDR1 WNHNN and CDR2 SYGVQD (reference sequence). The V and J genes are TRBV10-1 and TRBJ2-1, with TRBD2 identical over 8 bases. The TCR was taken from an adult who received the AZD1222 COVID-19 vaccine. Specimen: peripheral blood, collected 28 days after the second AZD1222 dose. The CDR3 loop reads CASSEYPAGAFNEQFF. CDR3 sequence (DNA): TGCGCCAGCAGTGAGTATCCAGCGGGGGCCTTCAATGAGCAGTTCTTC.